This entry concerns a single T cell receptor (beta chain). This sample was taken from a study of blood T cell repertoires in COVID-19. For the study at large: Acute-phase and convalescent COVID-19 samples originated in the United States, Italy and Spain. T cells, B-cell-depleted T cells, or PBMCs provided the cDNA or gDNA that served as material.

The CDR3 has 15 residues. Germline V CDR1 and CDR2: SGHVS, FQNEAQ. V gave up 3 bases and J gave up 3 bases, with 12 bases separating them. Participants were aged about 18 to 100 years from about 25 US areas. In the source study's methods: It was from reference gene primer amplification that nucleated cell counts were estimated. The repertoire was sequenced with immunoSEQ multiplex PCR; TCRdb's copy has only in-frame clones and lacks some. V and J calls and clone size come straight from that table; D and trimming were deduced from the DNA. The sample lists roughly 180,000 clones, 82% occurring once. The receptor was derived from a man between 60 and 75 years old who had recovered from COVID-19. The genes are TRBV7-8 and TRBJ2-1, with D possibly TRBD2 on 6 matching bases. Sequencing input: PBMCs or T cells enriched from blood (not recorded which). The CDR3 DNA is TGTGCCAGCAGCTTGGGGAGGCCTAGCTACAATGAGCAGTTCTTC. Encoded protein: CASSLGRPSYNEQFF.